Listed below are T cell receptor beta chains from one sample, sequenced in a study of radiation and T cells in renal cell carcinoma. Method: immunoSEQ multiplex PCR; TCRdb's copy keeps in-frame clones and lacks some. The repertoire holds around 120,000 clones, roughly 77% seen once, with about 1.9% in the top ten. Source: blood, taken from a patient whose treatment included radiotherapy and nephrectomy. These receptor sequences come from a woman in her sixties or seventies with renal cell carcinoma. The CDR3 runs from the conserved cysteine through the conserved F or W. Each record gives: V gene, clone size, D gene, J gene, CDR3 DNA, CDR3 protein. The D gene is left open where the match is weak. For some rows the clone size is stated as once, few or many, or as a class when expanded; others skip it.

TRBV6-1	-	TRBD1	TRBJ2-5	TGTGCCAGCAGTGATTGGGGACAGAAGGGCGTCTCACAAGAGACCCAGTACTTC	CASSDWGQKGVSQETQYF
TRBV5-1	once	TRBD1	TRBJ2-2	TGCGCCAGCAGCTTTACAGGGGGGAACACCGGGGAGCTGTTTTTT	CASSFTGGNTGELFF
TRBV11-2	-	TRBD1	TRBJ2-2	TGTGCCAGCAGCCGACAGGGGACGGACACCGGGGAGCTGTTTTTT	CASSRQGTDTGELFF
TRBV2	-	-	TRBJ1-5	TGTGCCAGCACCCAAGGCCGGGCTCAGCCCCAGCATTTT	CASTQGRAQPQHF
TRBV21-1	few	-	TRBJ1-5	TGTGCCAGCAGCAAAGGGGACTCTCCCCATCAGCCCCAGCATTTT	CASSKGDSPHQPQHF
TRBV7-2	-	-	TRBJ1-2	TGTGCCAGCAGCTTAGCGTTAAGAAGAGAAGTCTATGGCTACACCTTC	CASSLALRREVYGYTF
TRBV5-5	few	-	TRBJ1-5	TGTGCCAGCAGCTTGTGGCATCGGGGGGCCGGTCAGCCCCAGCATTTT	CASSLWHRGAGQPQHF
TRBV7-9	-	TRBD1	TRBJ2-5	TGTGCCAGCAGCTTTGCAGCCGGGACAGGGGATGAAGAGACCCAGTACTTC	CASSFAAGTGDEETQYF
TRBV5-1	-	-	TRBJ1-6	TGCGCCAGCAGTGACACCGTACGTTCACCCCTCCACTTT	CASSDTVRSPLHF
TRBV25-1	-	-	TRBJ2-6	TGTGCCAGCAGTGAATCCCCGCACGTCTCTGGGGCCAACGTCCTGACTTTC	CASSESPHVSGANVLTF